This passage covers 5 T cell receptor beta chains from one sample sequenced in a study of cytomegalovirus exposure and HLA in healthy donors. PCR employed 60 Vbeta and 13 Jbeta primers. The method was immunoSEQ multiplex PCR; TCRdb's version includes in-frame clones alone and lacks a portion of them. This sample has some 160,000 clones, with about three quarters found just once. The sequenced material came from PBMCs. All receptors come from a woman in her 30s in good health and CMV-seronegative.

The V call is TRBV28, the J call TRBJ2-7; 8 nucleotides line up with TRBD2. With 4 bases clipped from V and 3 bases from J, the junction kept 11 bases outside the gene matches. Germline V gene sequence: CDR1 MDHEN, CDR2 SYDVKM. This CDR3 contains 16 residues. The CDR3 sequence is CASSSPAGGGSYEQYF. CDR3 DNA: TGTGCCAGCAGTTCGCCGGCGGGCGGGGGGAGCTACGAGCAGTACTTC.

The J gene is TRBJ1-1, the V gene TRBV4-1, with D possibly TRBD1 on 5 matching bases. The CDR3 is 16 residues long. V shed 4 bases and J shed 0 bases, with 15 bases lying between them. Germline V CDR1 and CDR2: MGHRA, YSYEKL. This CDR3 reads CASSRTDGAMNTEAFF. CDR3 coding DNA: TGCGCCAGCAGCCGAACTGATGGGGCAATGAACACTGAAGCTTTCTTT.

The V call is TRBV28, the J call TRBJ1-2; TRBD1 matches at 7 bases. Germline-derived CDR1 and CDR2 are MDHEN and SYDVKM. The trim removed 6 bases at V and 8 bases at J, leaving 15 bases unmatched. This CDR3 comprises 15 residues. This CDR3 reads CASSPPDRDGAGYTF. CDR3 sequence (DNA): TGTGCCAGCAGCCCACCCGACAGGGATGGTGCGGGCTACACCTTC.

The CDR3 bases are TGTGCCAGCACCCCTGGGGCCTCCCCCACTGAAGCTTTCTTT. It yields the protein CASTPGASPTEAFF. The chain uses TRBV6-1 and TRBJ1-1; the D gene is possibly TRBD1 (5 bases). Deletions cut 7 bases from V and 4 bases from J, with 16 bases between. This CDR3 region has 14 residues. Germline lookup yields CDR1 MNHNS and CDR2 SASEGT.

The J gene is TRBJ2-7, the V gene TRBV4-1; 8 nucleotides line up with TRBD2. Germline-derived CDR1 and CDR2 are MGHRA and YSYEKL. Losses at the gene ends were 6 bases for V and 1 base for J; bases not matched to a gene: 2. The length of the CDR3 is 13 residues. CDR3 in DNA: TGCGCCAGCAGGTCTAGCGGGTCCTACGAGCAGTACTTC. Its translation: CASRSSGSYEQYF.